This TCR beta chain was sequenced in a study of blood T cell repertoires in COVID-19 (TCRdb year 2020). A note on the overall study: Samples from collaborators originated in the United States, Italy and Spain and spanned both the acute and convalescent phases of COVID-19. The repertoires were released in a freely available public database intended as a resource for research on the immune response to SARS-CoV-2. Samples were obtained from the ongoing ImmuneRACE study (first 160 participants) and from over 1,000 subjects provided by 6 global collaborators. Where HLA class I and class II types were available, the types were taken from metadata supplied by the sample provider, not from assay-based typing. The sample metadata nearly always contained a de-identified subject ID, COVID-19 status, age in years and sex. The material from the prospective study consisted of cDNA or gDNA derived from T cells, B-cell-depleted T cells, or PBMCs. Deeply sampled blood TCRbeta repertoires from subjects exposed to, actively infected with, or recovered from COVID-19 were included in the dataset. What the study reported, not specific to this receptor: The quantity of clinical and demographic metadata differed by source and by participant and was supplied without curation.

TCRbeta CDR3 regions were amplified from genomic DNA by means of the immunoSEQ Assay, a bias-controlled multiplex PCR. Per the original workflow: The number of nucleated cells in each sample was estimated by amplification of reference gene primers within the assay. Sequence reads were collapsed and filtered to measure the absolute abundance of every unique TCRbeta CDR3 rearrangement. For each sample, productive Simpson clonality was calculated by taking the square root of Simpson's diversity index across productive rearrangements. Not all clones reach the TCRdb copy of this immuneACCESS table, which keeps in-frame sequences only. Checked studies attribute under half of the gap to unresolved V genes and leave the rest unexplained. That table is the source of V, J and clone size, and D and trimming were worked out from the DNA. This sample comprises about 140,000 clones, about 80% of them detected only once. 1.5% to 2% of the sample lies in the top ten.

Inclusive of the bounding cysteine and phenylalanine, the CDR3 is 15 residues long. Left in the record is the CDR3 DNA by itself, 45 bases read in frame from the first base. V sheds 0 bases and J sheds 2 bases, leaving 10 bases between their ends. Looking up the germline V gene yields CDR1 MNHNS and CDR2 SASEGT. Participants in the prospective study were enrolled through a virtual design, were aged about 18 to 90 years, and lived in fewer than 30 United States geographic areas. To assign participants to cohorts, the prospective study relied on clinical history that participants themselves reported in a screening survey and a study questionnaire. Exposed participants were defined as having been in contact with someone with a PCR-confirmed or clinician-diagnosed COVID-19 case within 2 weeks of study entry. Each participant in the prospective study had whole blood, serum and a nasopharyngeal or oropharyngeal swab collected by mobile phlebotomists. Additional blood draws and questionnaires over an approximately two-month period could optionally be provided by prospective study participants. Blood samples from the prospective study were shipped frozen or at room temperature prior to DNA extraction.

As for this clone: There is no known antigen for this receptor. No per-base quality is available; no much larger clone lies one base away.

This TCR was sampled from a young woman who had been exposed to COVID-19. The material sequenced was PBMCs or T cells enriched from blood (not recorded which). Recombination joined TRBV6-1 with TRBJ2-5, with the identity of the D gene unclear. The nucleotide sequence is given as TGTGCCAGCAGTGAAGCGCATAGAAAACAAGAGACCCAGTACTTC. It codes for CASSEAHRKQETQYF.